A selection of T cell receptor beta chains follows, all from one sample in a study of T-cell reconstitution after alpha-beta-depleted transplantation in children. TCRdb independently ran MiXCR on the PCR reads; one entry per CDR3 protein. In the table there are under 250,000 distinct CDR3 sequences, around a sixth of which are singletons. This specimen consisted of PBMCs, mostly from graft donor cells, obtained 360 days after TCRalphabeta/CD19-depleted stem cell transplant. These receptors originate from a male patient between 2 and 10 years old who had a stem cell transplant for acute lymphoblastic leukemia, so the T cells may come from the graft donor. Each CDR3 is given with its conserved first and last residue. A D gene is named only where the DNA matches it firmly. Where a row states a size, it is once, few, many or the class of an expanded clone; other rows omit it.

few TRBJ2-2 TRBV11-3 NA CASSSDPTGELFF TGTGCCAGCAGCTCAGACCCCACCGGGGAGCTGTTTTTT
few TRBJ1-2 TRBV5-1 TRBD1 CASSSREYRDSLLSYGYTF TGCGCCAGCAGCTCTAGGGAATACCGGGACAGCCTCCTGAGCTATGGCTACACCTTC
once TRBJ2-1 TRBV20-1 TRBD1 CSALRQGARNEQFF TGCAGTGCCCTACGGCAGGGGGCGCGGAATGAGCAGTTCTTC
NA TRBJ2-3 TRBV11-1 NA CASSLAQATTDTQYF TGTGCCAGCAGCTTAGCACAGGCCACCACAGATACGCAGTATTTT
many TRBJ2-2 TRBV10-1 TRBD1 CASSRDRGRTGELFF TGCGCCAGCAGCCGCGACAGGGGCCGGACCGGGGAGCTGTTTTTT
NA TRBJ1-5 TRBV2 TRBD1 CASSEAQGARQPQHF TGTGCCAGCAGTGAAGCACAGGGGGCGAGGCAGCCCCAGCATTTT
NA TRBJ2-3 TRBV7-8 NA CASSFLSEGTDTQYF TGTGCCAGCAGCTTCTTGTCGGAGGGCACAGATACGCAGTATTTT
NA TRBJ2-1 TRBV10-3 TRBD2 CAISYGGFLTSNEQFF TGTGCCATCAGCTACGGGGGGTTCCTCACAAGCAATGAGCAGTTCTTC
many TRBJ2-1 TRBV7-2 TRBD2 CASSLGGTSGSPGEQFF TGTGCCAGCAGCTTAGGCGGGACTAGCGGGAGTCCTGGTGAGCAGTTCTTC
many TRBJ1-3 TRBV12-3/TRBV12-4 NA CASSLGTFSGNTIYF TGTGCCAGCAGTTTAGGGACGTTCTCTGGAAACACCATATATTTT
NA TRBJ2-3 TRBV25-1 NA CASSPRERDTQYF TGTGCCAGCAGTCCCAGGGAGAGAGATACGCAGTATTTT
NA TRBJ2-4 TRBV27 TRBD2 CASSWRTSVKNIQYF TGTGCCAGCAGTTGGCGGACTAGCGTCAAAAACATTCAGTACTTC
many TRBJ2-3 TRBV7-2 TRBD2 CASRSGGYTDTQYF TGTGCCAGTCGGAGCGGGGGATACACAGATACGCAGTATTTT
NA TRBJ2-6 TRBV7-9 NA CASSPRGANVLTF TGTGCCAGCAGCCCCCGTGGGGCCAACGTCCTGACTTTC
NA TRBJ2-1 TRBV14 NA CASSHHSYRFF TGTGCCAGCAGCCATCATTCCTACCGGTTCTTC
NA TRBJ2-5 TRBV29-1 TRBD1 CSVDPGQGTWQETQYF TGCAGCGTTGATCCGGGACAGGGGACCTGGCAAGAGACCCAGTACTTC
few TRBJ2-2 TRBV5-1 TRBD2 CASSVTALAGGGTGELFF TGCGCCAGCAGCGTGACGGCCTTAGCGGGGGGAGGCACCGGGGAGCTGTTTTTT
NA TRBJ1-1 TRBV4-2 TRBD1 CASSHGTGAPNTEAFF TGTGCCAGCAGCCATGGGACAGGGGCCCCGAACACTGAAGCTTTCTTT
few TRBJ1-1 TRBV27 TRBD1 CASSDRGMNTEAFF TGTGCCAGCAGTGACAGGGGGATGAACACTGAAGCTTTCTTT
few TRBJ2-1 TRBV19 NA CASSIPLWPINEQFF TGTGCCAGCAGTATTCCCCTTTGGCCAATCAATGAGCAGTTCTTC
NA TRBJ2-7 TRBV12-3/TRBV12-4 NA CASRDNGYEQYF TGTGCCAGCAGGGATAACGGCTACGAGCAGTACTTC
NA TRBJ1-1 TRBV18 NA CASSPTRTGWDTEAFF TGTGCCAGCTCACCGACTAGAACAGGGTGGGACACTGAAGCTTTCTTT
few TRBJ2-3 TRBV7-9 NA CASSLAGRTWGITDTQYF TGTGCCAGCAGCTTAGCGGGCCGAACTTGGGGGATCACAGATACGCAGTATTTT